The 27 T cell receptor beta chains reported below all come from one sample, sequenced in a study of cytotoxic CD8 clonotypes in ibrutinib-treated CLL. Only in-frame clones appear in the TCRdb table, and some are missing; sequencing was by immunoSEQ multiplex PCR. The profile covers approximately 120,000 clones, with under 90% appearing a single time and 3.3% taken by the ten largest. The sample in question was PBMCs, obtained after 24 months of ibrutinib treatment. The receptors were gathered from a human donor with chronic lymphocytic leukemia.

This chain uses TRBV23-1 with TRBJ2-7, with TRBD1 as a possible D gene (5 bases). TRBV23-1 has ORF status, its function being uncertain. Trimming stripped 3 bases from V and 2 bases from J, with 17 bases between. The CDR3 has 16 residues. The CDR3 here is CASSHRLSTDPYEQYF. The CDR3 nucleotides read TGCGCCAGCAGTCACCGCTTGTCGACAGATCCCTACGAGCAGTACTTC.

The CDR3 nucleotides are TGTGCCAGCAGCTTAGAAGGGGCTAACTATGGCTACACCTTC. Translating it yields CASSLEGANYGYTF. The chain uses TRBV7-9 and TRBJ1-2; a possible D gene is TRBD1 (5 bases). Germline CDR1 SEHNR, CDR2 FQNEAQ (reference sequence). Trimming removed 1 base at V and 0 bases at J, with 6 bases between. There are 14 residues in the CDR3.

This clone has only a few counts. This sequence joins TRBV10-2 and TRBJ2-3; 9 bases map to TRBD2. In germline, CDR1 is WSHSY, CDR2 SAAADI. J lost 8 bases, V lost 0 bases, and 3 bases had no gene match. This CDR3 region has 14 residues. The CDR3 nucleotides read TGCGCCAGCAGTGAGTCTAGCGGGGGATCTACGCAGTATTTT. Protein product: CASSESSGGSTQYF.

The V call is TRBV19, the J call TRBJ2-7; D gene uncertain. V was cut by 6 bases and J by 4 bases, with 7 bases left in between. Germline V gene lookup returns CDR1 LNHDA and CDR2 SQIVND (reference sequence). The CDR3 is 11 amino acids. CDR3 DNA: TGTGCCAGTAGCTACTTATACGAGCAGTACTTC. This translates into CASSYLYEQYF.

This clone occurred a few times. The chain combines TRBV4-2 with TRBJ2-7; D is uncertain. Germline V gene data show CDR1 as LGHNA and CDR2 as YNFKEQ. With 1 base removed from V and 4 bases from J, the gap between germline ends came to 8 bases. This CDR3 is built from 13 residues. The CDR3 DNA is TGTGCCAGCAGCCAAGTCCGAAGATACGAGCAGTACTTC. Its protein is CASSQVRRYEQYF.

The V call is TRBV6-1, the J call TRBJ2-7; 7 bases map to TRBD1. The J segment lost 6 bases and the V segment lost 6 bases, leaving 11 bases of the junction unmatched. The CDR3 contains 14 residues. Looked up from germline, CDR1 is MNHNS and CDR2 is SASEGT. The CDR3: CASRINTAGGEQYF. CDR3 nucleotides: TGTGCCAGCAGAATAAACACGGCAGGGGGCGAGCAGTACTTC.

This sequence joins TRBV10-3 and TRBJ2-3, with a tentative D call TRBD1 (6 bases). CDR3 length equals 13 residues. Germline V CDR1 and CDR2: ENHRY, SYGVKD. V dropped 4 bases and J dropped 2 bases, with 7 bases sitting between them. The CDR3 sequence: CAISAGDTDTQYF. In DNA, the CDR3 is TGTGCCATCAGTGCAGGGGACACAGATACGCAGTATTTT.

The chain uses TRBV19 and TRBJ1-6; D gene uncertain. The CDR3 totals 13 residues. Looked up from germline, CDR1 is LNHDA and CDR2 is SQIVND (reference sequence). Trimming stripped 6 bases from V and 7 bases from J, with 10 bases between. CDR3 coding DNA: TGTGCCAGTAGGCACAGTTTAAATTCACCCCTCCACTTT. Its protein is CASRHSLNSPLHF.

The chain recombines TRBV7-9 with TRBJ2-2, with 10 bases that match TRBD2. This CDR3 has 17 residues. Germline CDR1 reads SEHNR; CDR2 reads FQNEAQ (reference sequence). The ends lost 2 bases at V and 1 base at J; junction bases unmatched: 4. The CDR3 reads CASSLRTSGMNTGELFF. CDR3 coding DNA: TGTGCCAGCAGCTTAAGGACTAGCGGAATGAACACCGGGGAGCTGTTTTTT.

This clone showed up just once. The V gene is TRBV4-3, the J gene TRBJ1-1; unclear D gene. Germline CDR1 LGHNA, CDR2 YSLEER. V shed 1 base and J shed 0 bases, with 3 bases lying between them. CDR3 size: 13 residues. CDR3: CASSQGMNTEAFF. CDR3 nucleotide sequence: TGCGCCAGCAGCCAAGGGATGAACACTGAAGCTTTCTTT.

This chain uses TRBV5-1 with TRBJ2-7, with 11 bases fitting TRBD2. From germline, CDR1 is SGHRS and CDR2 YFSETQ. With 8 bases clipped from V and 5 bases from J, the junction kept 9 bases outside the gene matches. The CDR3 is 14 amino acids. The CDR3 bases are TGCGCCAGTAGTAACCTAGCGGGGGGCCACGAGCAGTACTTC. Residues: CASSNLAGGHEQYF.

The chain recombines TRBV14 with TRBJ1-2, with D possibly being TRBD1 (5 bases). Germline loops: CDR1 SGHDN, CDR2 FVKESK. Trimming took 0 bases from V and 6 from J, leaving 17 bases between them. CDR3 length: 16 amino acids. CDR3 DNA sequence: TGTGCCAGCAGCCAAGATCTTCAGGGACTGAACGATGGCTACACCTTC. The encoded protein is CASSQDLQGLNDGYTF.

This chain connects TRBV7-2 to TRBJ2-7; D is undetermined. This CDR3 spans 13 amino acids. Germline loops: CDR1 SGHTA, CDR2 FQGNSA. V was pared by 0 bases and J by 4 bases, with 7 bases between. CDR3 coding DNA: TGTGCCAGCAGCTTAGCCGCCGGATACGAGCAGTACTTC. As protein: CASSLAAGYEQYF.

CDR3 residues: CASSFQPYEQYF. The CDR3, as DNA: TGCGCCAGCAGCTTTCAGCCCTACGAGCAGTACTTC. This chain connects TRBV5-1 to TRBJ2-7; D gene ambiguous. This CDR3 has 12 amino acids. Trimming left V 2 bases short and J 2 bases short, with 5 bases between. Germline assignment: CDR1 SGHRS and CDR2 YFSETQ.

In DNA, the CDR3 is TGTGCCAGCAGCAACCAGGGTTTTCAGCCCCAGCATTTT. Translation gives CASSNQGFQPQHF. The chain has TRBV5-6 and TRBJ1-5; D is perhaps TRBD1 (5 bases). The CDR3 is made up of 13 amino acids. Germline CDR1 and CDR2: SGHDT and YYEEEE. Trimming removed 4 bases at V and 6 bases at J, with 11 bases between.

The J gene is TRBJ2-3, the V gene TRBV4-3; D is ambiguous. V lost 1 base and J 4 bases, leaving 6 bases between the germline ends. Germline assignment: CDR1 LGHNA and CDR2 YSLEER. This CDR3 is built from 13 residues. The DNA of the CDR3 is TGCGCCAGCAGCCAAGTTGGGTCAGATACGCAGTATTTT. Protein sequence: CASSQVGSDTQYF.

The rearrangement joins TRBV19 to TRBJ1-4; D not resolved. The CDR3 has 15 amino acids. V was cut by 5 bases and J by 4 bases, with 14 bases left in between. Germline-derived CDR1 and CDR2 are LNHDA and SQIVND (reference sequence). CDR3 protein: CASSARTAINEKLFF. For the CDR3, the DNA is TGTGCCAGTAGTGCTCGGACCGCCATTAATGAAAAACTGTTTTTT.

In this sample, this clone turned up once. V and J are TRBV30 and TRBJ2-2; no definite D call. V lost 3 bases to trimming and J lost 5 bases, with 13 bases between them. CDR3 length: 14 amino acids. Per germline, CDR1 GTSNPN and CDR2 SVGIG (reference sequence). The CDR3 loop is CAWSPGRTTGELFF. CDR3 bases: TGTGCCTGGAGCCCCGGTAGGACGACCGGGGAGCTGTTTTTT.

This clone was detected only once. The chain combines TRBV9 with TRBJ2-3; D ambiguous. This CDR3 comprises 12 residues. Trimming pared 4 bases from V and 2 bases from J, leaving 5 bases between. In germline, CDR1 is SGDLS, CDR2 YYNGEE. The CDR3 loop reads CASSRSTDTQYF. CDR3 sequence (DNA): TGTGCCAGCAGCCGGTCCACAGATACGCAGTATTTT.

V gene TRBV11-3 combines with J gene TRBJ2-3, with 10 bases matching TRBD1. The CDR3 runs 15 residues. Germline V gene lookup returns CDR1 SGHNT and CDR2 YENEEA. V was clipped by 3 bases and J by 5 bases; unmatched bases: 5. The CDR3 DNA reads TGTGCCAGCAGCTTCTCCGGGACAGGGGTAGATACGCAGTATTTT. Translation: CASSFSGTGVDTQYF.

Remarks on this clone: The germline gene is not matched at one end of the junction; a read error may be the cause. This chain links TRBV5-1 with TRBJ1-6; weak D call: TRBD1 (5 bases). There are 12 residues in the CDR3. The germline CDR1 and CDR2 sequences are SGHRS and YFSETQ. The CDR3: CASSLGRSPLHF. The CDR3 DNA reads as TGTGCCAGCAGCTTGGGGCGCTCACCCCTCCACTTT. Complete variable domain (other parts from reference TRBV5-1 and TRBJ1-6): KAGVTQTPRYLIKTRGQQVTLSCSPISGHRSVSWYQQTPGQGLQFLFEYFSETQRNKGNFPGRFSGRQFSNSRSEMNVSTLELGDSALYLCASSLGRSPLHFGNGTRLTVT.

This clone was counted a few times. The rearrangement joins TRBV7-8 to TRBJ2-7, with a weak D call TRBD1 (6 bases). The CDR3 sequence is 13 residues long. Germline loops: CDR1 SGHVS, CDR2 FQNEAQ. Trimming took 4 bases from V and 6 from J, leaving 13 bases between them. This chain's CDR3 is CASSSTGWREQYF. The CDR3 coding sequence is TGTGCCAGCAGCTCTACAGGGTGGCGCGAGCAGTACTTC.

The chain employs TRBV10-1 and TRBJ2-7; unclear D gene. This CDR3 has 13 amino acids. Germline V gene data show CDR1 as WNHNN and CDR2 as SYGVQD (reference sequence). V was shortened by 0 bases and J by 5 bases, with 8 bases between the two germline ends. Here the CDR3 DNA reads TGCGCCAGCAGTGAGTCATTTCGGGACGAGCAGTACTTC. It codes for CASSESFRDEQYF.

The table lists this clone with a few counts. V and J are TRBV7-2 and TRBJ1-5; 10 bases align to TRBD1. The trim removed 3 bases at V and 4 bases at J, leaving 6 bases unmatched. Per the germline V gene, CDR1 is SGHTA and CDR2 is FQGNSA. The CDR3 consists of 16 residues. The CDR3 DNA reads TGTGCCAGCAGCTTTCAAGGACAGGGGGGAAATCAGCCCCAGCATTTT. Translated: CASSFQGQGGNQPQHF.

In regard to this clone: Other DNA variants within this sample encode the same CDR3. The chain is built from TRBV30 and TRBJ1-5; 9 bases map to TRBD1. Trimming removed 5 bases from V and 3 bases from J; junction bases left unmatched: 8. Germline-derived CDR1 and CDR2 are GTSNPN and SVGIG (reference sequence). This CDR3 is 15 amino acids long. The CDR3 nucleotides read TGTGCCTGGTCGCCCGGGACAGGGTACAATCAGCCCCAGCATTTT. Amino acids: CAWSPGTGYNQPQHF.

The rearrangement uses TRBV27 and TRBJ1-1; D is possibly TRBD1 (5 bases). V was shortened by 2 bases and J by 2 bases, with 12 bases between the two germline ends. In germline, CDR1 is MNHEY, CDR2 SMNVEV (reference sequence). This CDR3 spans 15 amino acids. The CDR3 loop is CASSLGNQGNTEAFF. The CDR3 DNA follows: TGTGCCAGCAGTTTAGGCAATCAGGGTAACACTGAAGCTTTCTTT.

This clone was observed once. The genes are TRBV6-1 and TRBJ2-7, with unresolved D. CDR1 and CDR2 from the germline V gene are MNHNS and SASEGT. The CDR3 is made up of 16 amino acids. V shed 2 bases and J shed 0 bases, with 14 bases lying between them. CDR3 region: CASSEMDVIRSYEQYF. The CDR3 bases are TGTGCCAGCAGTGAAATGGATGTCATACGCTCCTACGAGCAGTACTTC.